This TCR beta chain is from a study of blood T cell repertoires in COVID-19. Study at large: T cells, B-cell-depleted T cells, or PBMCs provided the cDNA or gDNA that served as material.

In the study's own analysis: How many nucleated cells were present was estimated from reference gene primer amplification. Assay: immunoSEQ multiplex PCR; the TCRdb copy retains only in-frame clones and omits some. Clone size and V and J calls were adopted from that table, with D and trimming inferred from the DNA. The profile shows tens of thousands of clones, 65% to 90% of them singletons. The CDR3 consists of 18 residues. In germline, CDR1 is SGHAT, CDR2 FQNNGV. J was trimmed by 1 base and V by 0 bases; bases with no gene match: 5. The specimen sequenced was peripheral blood. The genes are TRBV11-2 and TRBJ2-6, with TRBD2 matching 8 bases. The TCR originated in a woman older than 75 with active or convalescent COVID-19. The chain's CDR3 is CASSLDSGMNSGANVLTF. The CDR3 region has the DNA TGTGCCAGCAGCTTAGATAGCGGGATGAATTCTGGGGCCAACGTCCTGACTTTC.